The 4 T cell receptor beta chains listed next were all sequenced from one sample in a study of neurological immune-mediated disorders. Via MiXCR, TCRdb re-called the 5' RACE reads, giving one row per CDR3 protein. The sample includes 65,000 to 80,000 distinct CDR3 sequences, roughly 4.4% of them seen just once. Input material: PBMCs. The receptors shown here come from a woman in her 70s with multiple sclerosis.

This clonotype was observed many times. V and J are TRBV3-1 and TRBJ2-2; 10 nucleotides align to TRBD1. After removal of 7 bases from V and 3 bases from J, the junction contained 5 bases not matched to a gene. The germline V gene encodes CDR1 LGHDT and CDR2 YNNKEL (reference sequence). The CDR3 runs to 15 residues. The CDR3 DNA is TGTGCCAGCAACCGACAGGGGGCGGACACCGGGGAGCTGTTTTTT. Translation: CASNRQGADTGELFF. The full variable domain, rest sourced from reference TRBV3-1 and TRBJ2-2, is DTAVSQTPKYLVTQMGNDKSIKCEQNLGHDTMYWYKQDSKKFLKIMFSYNNKELIINETVPNRFSPKSPDKAHLNLHINSLELGDSAVYFCASNRQGADTGELFFGEGSRLTVL.

This clonotype was seen many times. The J gene is TRBJ2-2, the V gene TRBV7-8; TRBD1 or TRBD2 may be the D gene (5 bases each). This CDR3 region has 16 residues. Germline loops: CDR1 SGHVS, CDR2 FQNEAQ. Trimming took off 0 bases at V and 7 bases at J, with 15 bases between the two ends. CDR3: CASSLAGTVPNGELFF. The DNA for the CDR3 is TGTGCCAGCAGCTTAGCTGGGACGGTACCGAACGGGGAGCTGTTTTTT.

This clonotype was seen at least ten times. J is TRBJ1-1 and V is TRBV29-1; no clear D gene. The germline CDR1 and CDR2 sequences are SQVTM and ANQGSEA. Trimming left V 5 bases short and J 3 bases short, with 4 bases between. The CDR3 loop spans 10 amino acids. The CDR3 protein is CSVLDTEAFF. DNA of the CDR3: TGCAGCGTTCTGGACACTGAAGCTTTCTTT.

This clonotype was counted many times. The chain is built from TRBV7-2 and TRBJ2-7, with D possibly matching TRBD1 (5 bases). Germline V gene lookup returns CDR1 SGHTA and CDR2 FQGNSA. The CDR3 loop spans 12 amino acids. Trimming shortened V by 3 bases and J by 6 bases, and 9 bases separated the two germline ends. CDR3 sequence (DNA): TGTGCCAGCAGCTTTCAGGGCGGCGAGCAGTACTTC. It specifies CASSFQGGEQYF.